This T cell receptor beta chain was profiled in a study of chemoradiotherapy in HPV16-positive cancers. Study background: A couple of HPV16-positive patients' cells yielded candidate HPV-specific clones and common motifs.

Turning to this clone: Its antigen is currently unknown.

Whole-study findings and limits: Non-HPV-specific T cells did not expand in tumors during treatment, whereas candidate HPV-specific clones and E7-related motifs did. In HPV16-positive patients, HPV-responsive T-cell expansion tracked better recurrence-free survival.

Sequencing was performed with immunoSEQ multiplex PCR; in TCRdb, only in-frame clones are kept and a portion is missing. This table holds more than 8,500 clones, over 80% found once. Over chemoradiotherapy, repertoires were sampled more than once. This clonotype was obtained from a human donor with HPV-associated anogenital cancer. The input for sequencing was blood, taken from a patient who underwent chemoradiotherapy.

The DNA of the CDR3 is TGTGCCAGCAGCAATTCCTACGAGCAGTACTTC. Protein sequence: CASSNSYEQYF. V and J are TRBV21-1 and TRBJ2-7. TRBV21-1 is designated a pseudogene. This CDR3 is 11 amino acids long.